This TCR beta chain was recorded in a study of tumor and adjacent non-tumor tissue in lung cancer. At the level of the study: Histology: 12 adenocarcinoma, a couple of squamous cell carcinoma, 1 small cell lung cancer. Patients were aged about 31 to 85, some 10 men and a handful of women, stage I to III.

CDR3 length equals 14 residues. CDR1 DFQATT and CDR2 SNEGSKA come from the germline V gene (reference sequence). The library came from three nested PCR rounds adapted from ARM-PCR protocols. One entry per CDR3 protein, called by TCRdb with MiXCR from the multiplex PCR reads. The data contain under 150,000 distinct CDR3 sequences, around 60% of them singletons. Study conclusions and caveats: Tumor tissue had significantly higher TCR diversity than normal lung. Normal lung showed higher cumulative top 100 clone frequency than tumor.

This clonotype was recorded a few times. Its matching antigen is unknown. With a much larger clone just one base away, this may be a read error. No cell sorting was done before RNA was extracted from the tissue. The chain joins TRBV20-1 to TRBJ2-7, with 9 bases identical to TRBD2. This TCR was sampled from a man aged 55 to 70 with small cell lung cancer. Specimen: lung tumor tissue. The CDR3 DNA follows: TGCAATGCTAGAGGCGGTAGCGGGAGTTCGGAGCAGTACTTC. Protein sequence: CNARGGSGSSEQYF.